This entry features one T cell receptor (beta chain) sequence. What it recognizes is unknown. Sequencing was performed with immunoSEQ multiplex PCR; in TCRdb, only in-frame clones are kept and a portion is missing. This sample has 30,000 or so clones, with roughly four fifths found just once. In germline, CDR1 is MGHRA, CDR2 YSYEKL. This CDR3 spans 16 amino acids. Trimming shortened V by 1 base and J by 1 base, and 14 bases separated the two germline ends. The sample is drawn from a study of early stage breast cancer tumors. Overall study: Roughly 9.4-fold was the mean read coverage per sample.

Overall study findings and caveats: Functional markers like CD4, CD8 and FOXP3 were missed in bulk sequencing. Compared with adjacent normal breast tissue, tumors showed around 2.5-fold greater T cell density and higher clonality. Comparing each tissue with blood distinguished tumor from normal in most of the 16 patients.

The sequenced sample consisted of blood. The V and J genes are TRBV4-1 and TRBJ2-7; D gene ambiguous. This clonotype was obtained from a person in their 40s with breast cancer. CDR3: CASSQGPNPASYEQYF. DNA of the CDR3: TGCGCCAGCAGCCAAGGTCCGAACCCCGCGTCCTACGAGCAGTACTTC.